Presented here are 2 T cell receptor beta chains from one specimen sequenced in a study of identical twins. TCRdb re-called the 5' RACE reads with MiXCR, one entry per CDR3 protein. The repertoire has hundreds of thousands of distinct CDR3 sequences, 21% of them found once; the top ten carry 4% to 5.5%. These sequences were also reported in another study, on T cells expressing NK-cell markers.

The specimen sequenced was PBMCs. The receptor set was obtained from a woman aged 18 to 35 in good health.

The chain couples TRBV27 to TRBJ2-7; 9 bases are a match to TRBD2. The CDR3 extends over 16 amino acids. The germline V gene has CDR1 MNHEY and CDR2 SMNVEV (reference sequence). Trimming cost V 2 bases and J 4 bases; bases outside gene matches: 9. CDR3 bases: TGTGCCAGCAGTTTACCCCCAGCGGGAGGAGTGTACGAGCAGTACTTC. Its protein product is CASSLPPAGGVYEQYF.

This clonotype was detected a few times. The rearrangement uses TRBV4-2 and TRBJ2-2; tentative D call: TRBD1 (6 bases). From germline, CDR1 is LGHNA and CDR2 YNFKEQ. This CDR3 contains 16 residues. The V end lost 0 bases, the J end lost 0 bases, and 8 bases lay between the germline ends. The CDR3 loop reads CASSQEGAANTGELFF. The CDR3 region has the DNA TGTGCCAGCAGCCAAGAGGGGGCCGCGAACACCGGGGAGCTGTTTTTT.